This T cell receptor beta chain was captured in a study of glioma-infiltrating T cells after dendritic cell vaccination. Whole-study context: Patients had newly diagnosed or recurrent glioblastoma and received dendritic cell vaccines.

Germline CDR1 reads SEHNR; CDR2 reads FQNEAQ (reference sequence). The CDR3 consists of 14 residues. V lost 5 bases to trimming and J lost 5 bases; unmatched junction nucleotides: 3. This clone was seen a handful of times. The target antigen is unknown. TCRdb's table, derived via immunoSEQ multiplex PCR, lists solely in-frame clones and lacks some. The repertoire holds some 100,000 clones, with 85% as singletons. Regarding the study as a whole: Estimated pretreatment TIL content predicted outcome after dendritic cell vaccination.

The V call is TRBV7-9, the J call TRBJ2-5, with 12 bases matching TRBD2. The sample was blood, taken before dendritic cell vaccination. This sequence originates from a human donor with glioblastoma. For the CDR3, the DNA is TGTGCCAGCAGCGCCGGGACTAGCGGGGAGACCCAGTACTTC. Amino acids: CASSAGTSGETQYF. Variable domain in full (rest from reference TRBV7-9 and TRBJ2-5): DTGVSQNPRHKITKRGQNVTFRCDPISEHNRLYWYRQTLGQGPEFLTYFQNEAQLEKSRLLSDRFSAERPKGSFSTLEIQRTEQGDSAMYLCASSAGTSGETQYFGPGTRLLVL.